This TCR beta chain was recorded in a study of cytomegalovirus exposure and HLA in healthy donors. The germline gives CDR1 MNHNS, CDR2 SASEGT. This CDR3 has 17 amino acids. V shed 1 base and J 3 bases; nucleotides not matched to a gene: 11. Assay: immunoSEQ multiplex PCR; the TCRdb copy retains only in-frame clones and omits some. The data contain about 160,000 clones, 65% to 90% of them singletons. Sequencing was done on a sample of PBMCs. The clonotype was recovered from a woman between 18 and 29 years old in good health and CMV-seronegative. V and J are TRBV6-1 and TRBJ2-7, with TRBD1 matching over 8 bases. The CDR3 sequence: CASSEGPPDRAGYEQYF. For the CDR3, the DNA is TGTGCCAGCAGTGAAGGCCCTCCGGACAGGGCGGGCTACGAGCAGTACTTC.